A single sample gave rise to the 6 T cell receptor beta chains below, sequenced in a study of T-cell reconstitution after alpha-beta-depleted transplantation in children. Unique molecular identifiers tagged the TCRbeta library. MiXCR was run by TCRdb on the PCR reads, yielding one entry per CDR3 protein. The data contain approximately 400,000 distinct CDR3 sequences, approximately 11% of them seen just once; the ten biggest clones take up roughly 6%. This specimen was PBMCs from the stem cell graft donor, taken from the stem cell graft. These receptors were taken from a human donor who donated a stem cell graft to a child with acute myeloid leukemia.

This clonotype has more than one count but fewer than ten. The chain has TRBV29-1 and TRBJ1-4; 9 nucleotides match TRBD1. CDR3 length: 16 amino acids. V gave up 3 bases and J gave up 6 bases; unmatched junction bases: 11. Germline V gene data show CDR1 as SQVTM and CDR2 as ANQGSEA. The CDR3 is CSVDPGPGQGDEKLFF. The CDR3 nucleotides read TGCAGCGTTGACCCGGGCCCGGGACAGGGCGATGAAAAACTGTTTTTT.

About this clonotype itself: A much larger clone is a single base away; this may be a read error. The chain couples TRBV7-8 to TRBJ2-2; maybe TRBD1 (6 bases). Germline V CDR1 and CDR2: SGHVS, FQNEAQ. The CDR3 is made up of 14 amino acids. V shed 11 bases and J shed 1 base, with 14 bases lying between them. CDR3 residues: CAGGPQGNTGELFF. CDR3 nucleotides: TGTGCCGGCGGTCCACAGGGGAACACCGGGGAGCTGTTTTTT.

The chain joins TRBV5-1 to TRBJ2-7; TRBD1 matches 9 bases. Germline loops: CDR1 SGHRS, CDR2 YFSETQ. There are 18 residues in the CDR3. The ends lost 1 base at V and 0 bases at J; junction bases unmatched: 11. The CDR3 loop reads CASSLRPGTGSGSYEQYV. CDR3 sequence (DNA): TGCGCCAGCAGCTTGCGTCCCGGGACAGGGTCGGGCTCCTACGAGCAGTACGTC.

Comment on this clonotype: With a much larger clone just one base away, this may be a read error. The V call is TRBV20-1, the J call TRBJ2-2; 14 nucleotides align to TRBD2. Germline lookup yields CDR1 DFQATT and CDR2 SNEGSKA (reference sequence). CDR3 length: 16 amino acids. The CDR3 here is CCARTSGGIDTGELFF. The DNA for the CDR3 is TGCTGCGCCCGGACTAGCGGGGGGATAGACACCGGGGAGCTGTTTTTT.

The chain carries TRBV5-1 and TRBJ1-2, with 7 bases aligning to TRBD1. The trim removed 4 bases at V and 6 bases at J, leaving 12 bases unmatched. The CDR3 is made up of 15 amino acids. Germline CDR1 SGHRS, CDR2 YFSETQ. CDR3 protein: CASSPWPEGADGYTF. CDR3 DNA sequence: TGCGCCAGCAGCCCCTGGCCTGAGGGGGCGGATGGCTACACCTTC.

V and J are TRBV4-2 and TRBJ2-7, with D perhaps matching TRBD1 (5 bases). Trimming removed 2 bases from V and 5 bases from J, with 19 bases in between. This CDR3 is built from 16 residues. The germline V gene has CDR1 LGHNA and CDR2 YNFKEQ. CDR3 loop: CASSQSVGASRDEQYF. The CDR3 DNA follows: TGTGCCAGCAGCCAATCGGTAGGGGCTTCTCGCGACGAGCAGTACTTC.